The subject of this entry is one T cell receptor beta chain. Its antigen is currently unknown. Every donor provided 9.5 to 10 milliliters of peripheral blood. The germline CDR1 and CDR2 sequences are SQVTM and ANQGSEA. The CDR3 covers 12 residues. V lost 7 bases to trimming and J lost 1 base; unmatched junction nucleotides: 1. The entry originates in a study of blood T cells in healthy people across ages. Study-wide findings and caveats: Among long-lived donors, naive CD4+ cells were more numerous and diversity higher than in aged donors.

The second PCR ran roughly 7 to 12 cycles with a sample-barcoded 5' primer and J-beta primers. Tagging of each cDNA molecule was performed by a template-switch adaptor with 12 random nucleotides. TCRdb reanalysed the 5' RACE reads using MiXCR and keeps one entry per CDR3 protein. In the table there are over a million distinct CDR3 sequences, 35% to 45% of which are singletons. The clonotype originates from a woman aged 18-35 years in good health. The chain recombines TRBV29-1 with TRBJ1-3; TRBD1 aligns across 7 bases. The sequencing sample was made of blood. Here the CDR3 DNA reads TGCAGCGCGGGACAGTCTGGAAACACCATATATTTT. Amino acid sequence: CSAGQSGNTIYF. Supplemented by reference TRBV29-1 and TRBJ1-3, the full variable domain reads SAVISQKPSRDICQRGTSLTIQCQVDSQVTMMFWYRQQPGQSLTLIATANQGSEATYESGFVIDKFPISRPNLTFSTLTVSNMSPEDSSIYLCSAGQSGNTIYFGEGSWLTVV.